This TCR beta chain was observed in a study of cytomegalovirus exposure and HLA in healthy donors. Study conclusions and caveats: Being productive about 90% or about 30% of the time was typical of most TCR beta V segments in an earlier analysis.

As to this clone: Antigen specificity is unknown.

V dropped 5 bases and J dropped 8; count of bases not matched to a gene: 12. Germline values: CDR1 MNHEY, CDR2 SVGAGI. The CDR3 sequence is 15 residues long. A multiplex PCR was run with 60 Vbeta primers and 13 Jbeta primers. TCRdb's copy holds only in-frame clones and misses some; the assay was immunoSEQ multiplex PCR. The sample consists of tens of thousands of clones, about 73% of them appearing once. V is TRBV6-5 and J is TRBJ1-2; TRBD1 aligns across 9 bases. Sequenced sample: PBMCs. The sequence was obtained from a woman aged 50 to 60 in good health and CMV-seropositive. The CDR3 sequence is CASSGNRGLEYGYTF. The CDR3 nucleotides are TGTGCCAGCAGTGGGAACAGGGGGCTAGAATACGGCTACACCTTC.